A single sample is the source of the 4 T cell receptor beta chains below, sequenced in a study of identical twins. TCRdb processed the 5' RACE reads anew with MiXCR; each CDR3 protein has one entry. The sample carries about 1.7 million distinct CDR3 sequences, about 32% recorded once. The sample comprised cord blood. The receptors were sampled from a newborn girl in good health.

This clonotype was counted between two and nine times. The J gene is TRBJ2-4, the V gene TRBV28; D is undetermined. Deletions cut 7 bases from V and 2 bases from J, with 15 bases between. CDR1 and CDR2 (germline): MDHEN, SYDVKM. This CDR3 has 15 residues. CDR3 bases: TGTGCCAGCAAGTCCTGGCAGACCCCCAAAAACATTCAGTACTTC. This encodes CASKSWQTPKNIQYF.

The rearrangement joins TRBV20-1 to TRBJ2-1; the D gene is possibly TRBD2 (5 bases). Germline V gives CDR1 DFQATT, CDR2 SNEGSKA (reference sequence). Deletions cut 3 bases from V and 0 bases from J, with 12 bases between. The CDR3 is 15 residues long. The CDR3 here is CSASLRAVSYNEQFF. Written as DNA, the CDR3 is TGCAGTGCTAGTTTGCGGGCGGTCTCCTACAATGAGCAGTTCTTC.

This clonotype was counted only a few times. J is TRBJ1-6 and V is TRBV27, with 8 bases aligning to TRBD1. CDR1 is MNHEY, CDR2 SMNVEV, per germline (reference sequence). CDR3 length equals 17 residues. Trimming removed 3 bases from V and 3 bases from J; junction bases left unmatched: 7. The CDR3 region has the DNA TGTGCCAGCAGTTTGACCCGGACAGGGAACTATAATTCACCCCTCCACTTT. This codes for CASSLTRTGNYNSPLHF.

This clonotype was seen more than once but under ten times. The chain recombines TRBV3-1 with TRBJ1-1; the match to TRBD1 covers 8 bases. This CDR3 is built from 16 residues. V was pared by 2 bases and J by 1 base, with 6 bases of the junction left unmatched. CDR1 is LGHDT, CDR2 YNNKEL, per germline (reference sequence). This CDR3 is CASSQSTGVENTEAFF. CDR3 DNA sequence: TGTGCCAGCAGCCAATCGACAGGGGTAGAGAACACTGAAGCTTTCTTT.